One and the same sample provided the 32 T cell receptor beta chains below, sequenced in a study of cytomegalovirus exposure and HLA in healthy donors. Some clones are missing from TCRdb's copy, which holds only in-frame ones; the method was immunoSEQ multiplex PCR. The sample has about 130,000 clones, approximately 94% seen once; the top ten hold less than 2%. The sample taken for sequencing was PBMCs. The source of these receptors is a man aged 18-30 years in good health and CMV-seropositive.

The rearrangement links TRBV30 to TRBJ1-2, with TRBD1 as a possible D gene (5 bases). The CDR3 sequence is 13 residues long. The V end lost 2 bases, the J end lost 6 bases, and 13 bases lay between the germline ends. Looked up from germline, CDR1 is GTSNPN and CDR2 is SVGIG (reference sequence). The DNA of the CDR3 is TGTGCCTGGAGTTTAGGGGTAGCGGATGGCTACACCTTC. Its translation: CAWSLGVADGYTF.

The chain joins TRBV28 to TRBJ2-4, with D perhaps TRBD2 (5 bases). Germline V gene sequence: CDR1 MDHEN, CDR2 SYDVKM. The V gene lost 7 bases and the J gene lost 0 bases, with 10 bases spanning the gap. This CDR3 contains 14 residues. CDR3 region: CASTKGGAKNIQYF. DNA of the CDR3: TGTGCCAGCACCAAAGGAGGAGCCAAAAACATTCAGTACTTC.

The chain is built from TRBV6-6 and TRBJ1-6, with D hard to call. The CDR3 sequence is 15 residues long. Trimming stripped 2 bases from V and 2 bases from J, with 7 bases between. Germline values: CDR1 MNHNY, CDR2 SVGAGI (reference sequence). CDR3 in amino acids: CASSYEGTYNSPLHF. CDR3 in DNA: TGTGCCAGCAGTTACGAGGGCACCTATAATTCACCCCTCCACTTT.

The chain carries TRBV11-2 and TRBJ2-2; D is unclear. The V gene lost 4 bases and the J gene lost 8 bases, with 5 bases spanning the gap. CDR3 size: 11 residues. Germline V lookup: CDR1 SGHAT, CDR2 FQNNGV. The CDR3 sequence: CASSSVGELFF. The CDR3 coding sequence is TGTGCCAGCAGCTCGGTAGGGGAGCTGTTTTTT.

The DNA for the CDR3 is TGTGCCAGCAGCTTAGTCGGGGGTAGAGATTACGAGCAGTACTTC. It codes for CASSLVGGRDYEQYF. This chain uses TRBV11-2 with TRBJ2-7, with TRBD2 as a possible D gene (6 bases). This CDR3 has 15 amino acids. Germline assignment: CDR1 SGHAT and CDR2 FQNNGV. V was pared by 1 base and J by 4 bases, with 14 bases between.

This clone appeared a single time. This chain uses TRBV11-2 with TRBJ2-5; 9 bases fit TRBD1. Germline CDR1 and CDR2: SGHAT and FQNNGV. The CDR3 has 15 amino acids. V lost 3 bases, J lost 5 bases, and 7 bases stayed unmatched. The CDR3 sequence is CASSLGQGNGETQYF. Here the CDR3 DNA reads TGTGCCAGCAGCTTGGGACAGGGTAATGGTGAGACCCAGTACTTC.

The DNA for the CDR3 is TGTGCCAGCAGTGAAGAAATAGCGGGTGAGCAGTTCTTC. It translates to CASSEEIAGEQFF. This rearrangement joins TRBV2 to TRBJ2-1; 7 bases are shared with TRBD2. V lost 1 base, J lost 9 bases, and 3 bases stayed unmatched. The germline CDR1 and CDR2 sequences are SNHLY and FYNNEI. The CDR3 is made up of 13 amino acids. The full variable domain, completed using reference TRBV2 and TRBJ2-1, is EPEVTQTPSHQVTQMGQEVILRCVPISNHLYFYWYRQILGQKVEFLVSFYNNEISEKSEIFDDQFSVERPDGSNFTLKIRSTKLEDSAMYFCASSEEIAGEQFFGPGTRLTVL.

V and J are TRBV7-9 and TRBJ2-1, with 10 bases that match TRBD2. CDR3 length: 14 amino acids. Germline trimming cut 7 bases from V and 6 bases from J; bases unmatched to any gene: 6. CDR1 and CDR2 (germline): SEHNR, FQNEAQ (reference sequence). The CDR3 region is CASKLAGAFNEQFF. In DNA form, the CDR3 reads TGTGCCAGCAAGCTAGCGGGAGCTTTCAATGAGCAGTTCTTC.

The chain uses TRBV6-1 and TRBJ1-4; D is uncertain. CDR1 MNHNS and CDR2 SASEGT come from the germline V gene. Trimming removed 2 bases from V and 4 bases from J, with 14 bases in between. This CDR3 region has 16 residues. This chain's CDR3 is CASSELLPGINEKLFF. The CDR3 DNA reads as TGTGCCAGCAGTGAACTCCTCCCAGGCATTAATGAAAAACTGTTTTTT.

V and J are TRBV5-1 and TRBJ2-5; tentatively, D is TRBD1 (7 bases). The CDR3 runs to 16 residues. Trimming took off 0 bases at V and 1 base at J, with 13 bases between the two ends. The germline V gene has CDR1 SGHRS and CDR2 YFSETQ. The CDR3 is CASSLGSGDSQETQYF. The CDR3 region has the DNA TGCGCCAGCAGCTTGGGATCGGGGGACAGCCAAGAGACCCAGTACTTC.

The V gene is TRBV11-2, the J gene TRBJ2-7; tentative D call: TRBD2 (5 bases). The CDR3 consists of 19 residues. Trimming stripped 5 bases from V and 6 bases from J, with 32 bases between. Germline V gene sequence: CDR1 SGHAT, CDR2 FQNNGV. The CDR3 region has the DNA TGTGCCAGCAGCCCGCACATTTCTGGGTGGGTGGAGGTGATGCGCGAGCAGTACTTC. This encodes CASSPHISGWVEVMREQYF.

This chain uses TRBV6-6 with TRBJ1-5; D uncertain. Germline CDR1 reads MNHNY; CDR2 reads SVGAGI (reference sequence). The CDR3 sequence is 15 residues long. Trimming removed 6 bases from V and 0 bases from J, with 12 bases in between. The CDR3 loop reads CASRTYTDSNQPQHF. DNA for the CDR3: TGTGCCAGCAGGACGTACACAGATAGCAATCAGCCCCAGCATTTT.

The V gene is TRBV5-1, the J gene TRBJ2-1, with D unclear. CDR3 length: 12 amino acids. Between the trimmed V and J ends, which lost 3 bases and 15 bases, there was a span of 16 bases. Germline CDR1 SGHRS, CDR2 YFSETQ. The CDR3 DNA follows: TGCGCCAGCAGCTCCTCCTCCCAGGCGTGGTTCTTC. Translating gives CASSSSSQAWFF.

The chain is built from TRBV2 and TRBJ1-1, with TRBD1 matching over 8 bases. The J segment lost 4 bases and the V segment lost 9 bases, leaving 7 bases of the junction unmatched. This CDR3 spans 13 amino acids. Germline V lookup: CDR1 SNHLY, CDR2 FYNNEI. This CDR3 reads CASSQGASTEAFF. The CDR3 nucleotides are TGTGCCAGTTCCCAGGGGGCTAGCACTGAAGCTTTCTTT. The full variable domain, rest sourced from reference TRBV2 and TRBJ1-1, is EPEVTQTPSHQVTQMGQEVILRCVPISNHLYFYWYRQILGQKVEFLVSFYNNEISEKSEIFDDQFSVERPDGSNFTLKIRSTKLEDSAMYFCASSQGASTEAFFGQGTRLTVV.

V usage is TRBV4-2 and J usage is TRBJ2-1; 8 bases match TRBD2. The CDR3 sequence is 16 residues long. J was trimmed by 7 bases and V by 4 bases; bases with no gene match: 12. CDR1 is LGHNA and CDR2 is YNFKEQ in the germline V gene. The CDR3 bases are TGTGCCAGCAGCCGCCTAGCGGGTGAAATGGGAAATGAGCAGTTCTTC. This sequence encodes CASSRLAGEMGNEQFF.

The chain links TRBV7-9 to TRBJ2-3, with 8 bases identical to TRBD1. The CDR3 extends over 19 amino acids. Germline trimming cut 4 bases from V and 2 bases from J; bases unmatched to any gene: 17. CDR1 is SEHNR, CDR2 FQNEAQ, per germline (reference sequence). The CDR3 loop is CASSSKGLGGQGPTDTQYF. In nucleotides, the CDR3 is TGTGCCAGCAGCTCAAAGGGTTTGGGAGGACAGGGTCCCACAGATACGCAGTATTTT.

V is TRBV28 and J is TRBJ1-6; 8 nucleotides agree with TRBD1. Germline lookup yields CDR1 MDHEN and CDR2 SYDVKM. CDR3 length equals 16 residues. V was clipped by 4 bases and J by 9 bases; unmatched bases: 11. For the CDR3, the DNA is TGTGCCAGCAGTTCTGGACCGGGACAGGATATTTCACCCCTCCACTTT. Translating it yields CASSSGPGQDISPLHF.

The genes are TRBV18 and TRBJ2-7; 10 nucleotides agree with TRBD1. V shed 3 bases, J shed 6 bases, and the junction held 8 bases outside the gene matches. From germline, CDR1 is KGHSH and CDR2 LQKENI. The CDR3 runs 15 residues. The CDR3: CASSPWDRGEVEQYF. The CDR3 nucleotides are TGTGCCAGCTCACCTTGGGACAGGGGTGAGGTCGAGCAGTACTTC.

The chain is built from TRBV2 and TRBJ2-3, with a weak D call TRBD2 (6 bases). The V gene lost 3 bases and the J gene lost 3 bases, with 13 bases spanning the gap. The germline gives CDR1 SNHLY, CDR2 FYNNEI. This CDR3 is 15 amino acids long. The CDR3 DNA reads as TGTGCCAGCAGTGACTGGGCGCGGGAAACAGATACGCAGTATTTT. Amino acids: CASSDWARETDTQYF. The variable domain in full, completed from reference TRBV2 and TRBJ2-3, reads EPEVTQTPSHQVTQMGQEVILRCVPISNHLYFYWYRQILGQKVEFLVSFYNNEISEKSEIFDDQFSVERPDGSNFTLKIRSTKLEDSAMYFCASSDWARETDTQYFGPGTRLTVL.

The V gene is TRBV11-3, the J gene TRBJ2-3; TRBD1 might be the D (6 bases). V was shortened by 4 bases and J by 0 bases, with 8 bases between the two germline ends. The CDR3 covers 14 residues. Germline V gives CDR1 SGHNT, CDR2 YENEEA. The CDR3 bases are TGTGCCAGCAGCTCGCAGGGGAGCACAGATACGCAGTATTTT. Protein: CASSSQGSTDTQYF.

The chain links TRBV5-8 to TRBJ2-7; TRBD2 matches 9 bases. Germline V gene data show CDR1 as SGHTS and CDR2 as YDEGEE. With 2 bases clipped from V and 4 bases from J, the junction kept 4 bases outside the gene matches. This CDR3 comprises 14 residues. Here the CDR3 DNA reads TGTGCCAGCAGCTTCCTAGCGGGAACATACGAGCAGTACTTC. As protein: CASSFLAGTYEQYF. The whole variable domain, filled in from reference TRBV5-8 and TRBJ2-7, reads EAGVTQSPTHLIKTRGQQATLRCSPISGHTSVYWYQQALGLGLQFLLWYDEGEERNRGNFPPRFSGRQFPNYSSELNVNALELEDSALYLCASSFLAGTYEQYFGPGTRLTVT.

The chain carries TRBV27 and TRBJ1-3, with D possibly TRBD1 on 6 matching bases. This CDR3 contains 14 residues. Between the trimmed V and J ends, which lost 6 bases and 4 bases, there was a span of 13 bases. The germline gives CDR1 MNHEY, CDR2 SMNVEV (reference sequence). This CDR3 is CASRPAGAGNTIYF. The DNA for the CDR3 is TGTGCCAGCAGGCCAGCGGGGGCCGGAAACACCATATATTTT.

The rearrangement links TRBV14 to TRBJ1-1; 8 nucleotides line up with TRBD1. This CDR3 has 12 residues. The germline V gene has CDR1 SGHDN and CDR2 FVKESK. V shed 5 bases, J shed 8 bases, and the junction held 4 bases outside the gene matches. CDR3 in amino acids: CASSLDRAEAFF. CDR3 DNA sequence: TGTGCCAGCAGCTTGGACAGGGCCGAAGCTTTCTTT.

The CDR3 coding sequence is TGTGCCAGCAGCTCCCAACTAGTACCCTCCAATGAGCAGTTCTTC. Translation gives CASSSQLVPSNEQFF. The rearrangement links TRBV5-4 to TRBJ2-1; TRBD2 is a possible D gene (5 bases). CDR3 length equals 15 residues. Trimming left V 3 bases short and J 6 bases short, with 16 bases between. Germline-derived CDR1 and CDR2 are SGHNT and YYREEE (reference sequence).

The chain joins TRBV4-2 to TRBJ1-3; possible D gene TRBD1, 6 bases. Germline V lookup: CDR1 LGHNA, CDR2 YNFKEQ. This CDR3 is built from 15 residues. Deletions cut 1 base from V and 7 bases from J, with 14 bases between. This CDR3 is CASSQVGRTVNTIYF. CDR3 sequence (DNA): TGTGCCAGCAGCCAAGTTGGCAGGACAGTTAACACCATATATTTT.

The gene calls are TRBV27 and TRBJ1-1; tentatively, D is TRBD1 (5 bases). The V and J ends lost 2 bases and 1 base respectively, with 17 bases between them. The CDR3 contains 17 residues. CDR1 is MNHEY, CDR2 SMNVEV, per germline (reference sequence). The CDR3 DNA sequence: TGTGCCAGCAGTTTAGAGGGTCGGGGGAGGGGGAACACTGAAGCTTTCTTT. Its translation: CASSLEGRGRGNTEAFF.

The chain carries TRBV19 and TRBJ1-1, with 11 bases matching TRBD1. Trimming took 4 bases from V and 4 from J; bases not matched to a gene: 8. The CDR3 is made up of 16 amino acids. Germline V gene data show CDR1 as LNHDA and CDR2 as SQIVND (reference sequence). The CDR3 sequence is CASSTRDGQGATEAFF. The CDR3 DNA reads TGTGCCAGTAGTACTAGAGACGGACAGGGGGCCACTGAAGCTTTCTTT.

The rearrangement links TRBV6-1 to TRBJ2-7; 7 nucleotides agree with TRBD1. Germline lookup yields CDR1 MNHNS and CDR2 SASEGT. V dropped 11 bases and J dropped 1; count of bases not matched to a gene: 11. This CDR3 has 14 residues. CDR3 bases: TGTGCCTCCCAGAGGGGGCGGGTGTCCTACGAGCAGTACTTC. It is translated as CASQRGRVSYEQYF.

The CDR3 loop is CSVEGASGRSYNEQFF. For the CDR3, the DNA is TGCAGCGTTGAGGGGGCTAGCGGGAGATCCTACAATGAGCAGTTCTTC. The rearrangement links TRBV29-1 to TRBJ2-1; 10 bases are a match to TRBD2. The CDR3 runs to 16 residues. CDR1 is SQVTM and CDR2 is ANQGSEA in the germline V gene. Losses at the gene ends were 3 bases for V and 1 base for J; bases not matched to a gene: 6.

V gene TRBV5-1 combines with J gene TRBJ1-1; 9 nucleotides match TRBD1. The CDR3 contains 17 residues. V shed 3 bases and J 0 bases; nucleotides not matched to a gene: 9. The V gene's germline CDR1 is SGHRS and CDR2 YFSETQ. This CDR3 is CASSSEPGQGMNTEAFF. In DNA form, the CDR3 reads TGCGCCAGCAGCTCCGAGCCGGGACAGGGTATGAACACTGAAGCTTTCTTT.

V usage is TRBV27 and J usage is TRBJ1-4, with no clear D. The CDR3 covers 12 residues. Trimming stripped 5 bases from V and 5 bases from J, with 6 bases between. Germline lookup yields CDR1 MNHEY and CDR2 SMNVEV (reference sequence). CDR3 residues: CASSPGNEKLFF. CDR3 coding DNA: TGTGCCAGCAGTCCCGGGAATGAAAAACTGTTTTTT.

This chain uses TRBV5-4 with TRBJ2-1; tentatively, D is TRBD2 (6 bases). Germline-derived CDR1 and CDR2 are SGHNT and YYREEE (reference sequence). The CDR3 contains 17 residues. With 4 bases removed from V and 8 bases from J, the gap between germline ends came to 25 bases. The CDR3 loop is CASSPLEGRRSLDEQFF. DNA of the CDR3: TGTGCCAGCAGCCCGTTGGAGGGACGGAGGTCTTTGGATGAGCAGTTCTTC.